The table lists the clone carrying this T cell receptor beta chain with a count of one. Clones were read by immunoSEQ multiplex PCR, and TCRdb kept only the in-frame ones, dropping some. The sample has 67,000 or so clones, approximately 92% seen once. This record comes from a study of T cell changes during pregnancy in multiple sclerosis. This CDR3 region has 14 residues. Trimming removed 5 bases at V and 3 bases at J, with 14 bases between. Germline loops: CDR1 SGHNT, CDR2 YENEEA. The gene calls are TRBV11-3 and TRBJ2-7, with a weak D call TRBD2 (6 bases). The sample was CD8+ T cells from peripheral blood mononuclear cells, taken in the third trimester of pregnancy. The origin of this receptor is a female donor in good health, enrolled as a control in a pregnancy study. CDR3 amino acids: CASSPTPAGYEQYF. CDR3 bases: TGTGCCAGCAGCCCAACACCAGCGGGCTACGAGCAGTACTTC.